The rows below give T cell receptor beta chains drawn from one sample of a study of graft-versus-host responses after intestinal transplantation. Sequencing used immunoSEQ multiplex PCR; TCRdb keeps in-frame clones, though not all of them. The sample includes about 50,000 clones, approximately 91% seen only once; the top ten take less than 2.5%. The antigens these receptors bind are not known. The sample here was unstimulated CD4+ T cells sorted from spleen or lymph node cells, taken before transplant. The origin of the receptors is a human donor who was the organ donor for an intestinal transplant. CDR3s include the opening cysteine and the closing phenylalanine or tryptophan. The D gene is left open where the match is weak. Rows give clone size only sometimes, using once, few, many, or a class for an expanded clone.

cdr3_nt: TGTGCCATCAGTTCTAGGCCGGGAGAGACCCAGTACTTC
cdr3_aa: CAISSRPGETQYF
clone_size: NA
j_call: TRBJ2-5
v_call: TRBV10-3
d_call: NA

cdr3_nt: TGTGCCATCAGGAAGGGCTACGAGCAGTACTTC
cdr3_aa: CAIRKGYEQYF
clone_size: NA
j_call: TRBJ2-7
v_call: TRBV28
d_call: NA

cdr3_nt: TGTGCCACCAGGGCCGGGGGGGCGGTAAGCAATCAGCCCCAGCATTTT
cdr3_aa: CATRAGGAVSNQPQHF
clone_size: NA
j_call: TRBJ1-5
v_call: TRBV15
d_call: NA

cdr3_nt: TGTGCCAGCACGGGGGGCAAAGGAAATGAAAAACTGTTTTTT
cdr3_aa: CASTGGKGNEKLFF
clone_size: NA
j_call: TRBJ1-4
v_call: TRBV28
d_call: NA

cdr3_nt: TGTGCCAGCAGCTTAGGAGTAGGGAGGCCTCCGAACGAGCAGTACTTC
cdr3_aa: CASSLGVGRPPNEQYF
clone_size: NA
j_call: TRBJ2-7
v_call: TRBV7-2
d_call: NA

cdr3_nt: TGTGCCAGCAGCCCCACAGGGGGCTCGTCTGGGGCCAACGTCCTGACTTTC
cdr3_aa: CASSPTGGSSGANVLTF
clone_size: NA
j_call: TRBJ2-6
v_call: TRBV7-3
d_call: TRBD1

cdr3_nt: TGTGCCAGCAGTTTGAGGCAGGGGTCAATTAATGAGCAGTTCTTC
cdr3_aa: CASSLRQGSINEQFF
clone_size: few
j_call: TRBJ2-1
v_call: TRBV28
d_call: NA

cdr3_nt: TGTGCCATCAGTGGGACTAGCGGGGGGACCTACGAGCAGTACTTC
cdr3_aa: CAISGTSGGTYEQYF
clone_size: once
j_call: TRBJ2-7
v_call: TRBV10-3
d_call: TRBD2

cdr3_nt: TGCGCCAGCAGCTGGGACTCCTACGAGCAGTACTTC
cdr3_aa: CASSWDSYEQYF
clone_size: NA
j_call: TRBJ2-7
v_call: TRBV5-1
d_call: NA

cdr3_nt: TGTGCCAGCAGTTTGAGAGCGGGAGTTGTGGAGGGTACGCAGTATTTT
cdr3_aa: CASSLRAGVVEGTQYF
clone_size: NA
j_call: TRBJ2-3
v_call: TRBV28
d_call: TRBD2

cdr3_nt: TGTGCCAGCAGCCAAACCGGGACGGGCCCCGGGGAGCTGTTTTTT
cdr3_aa: CASSQTGTGPGELFF
clone_size: few
j_call: TRBJ2-2
v_call: TRBV14
d_call: NA

cdr3_nt: TGTGCCAGCAGCTTGGGGGTCGGGGAGACCCAGTACTTC
cdr3_aa: CASSLGVGETQYF
clone_size: NA
j_call: TRBJ2-5
v_call: TRBV5-6
d_call: NA

cdr3_nt: TGCGCCAGCAGTGAGTGGTCCCAGGGGGGGGAGCAGTACTTC
cdr3_aa: CASSEWSQGGEQYF
clone_size: NA
j_call: TRBJ2-7
v_call: TRBV10-1
d_call: NA

cdr3_nt: TGTGCCAGCAGCCCCTCGGGGGGAACAGATACGCAGTATTTT
cdr3_aa: CASSPSGGTDTQYF
clone_size: NA
j_call: TRBJ2-3
v_call: TRBV5-4
d_call: TRBD2

cdr3_nt: TGTGCCAGCAGCTTGGGGGGAGGGGGCGCGGGGCAAGAGACCCAGTACTTC
cdr3_aa: CASSLGGGGAGQETQYF
clone_size: NA
j_call: TRBJ2-5
v_call: TRBV5-4
d_call: NA

cdr3_nt: TGTGCCAGCAGCTTGAGTGATGGCCACACTGAAGCTTTCTTT
cdr3_aa: CASSLSDGHTEAFF
clone_size: NA
j_call: TRBJ1-1
v_call: TRBV28
d_call: NA

cdr3_nt: TGTGCCAGTAGTACCGACTTAGGGATGGGTGAGCAGTTCTTC
cdr3_aa: CASSTDLGMGEQFF
clone_size: NA
j_call: TRBJ2-1
v_call: TRBV19
d_call: NA

cdr3_nt: TGTGCCAGCACCCCATCAGCGAAAGAGACCCAGTACTTC
cdr3_aa: CASTPSAKETQYF
clone_size: NA
j_call: TRBJ2-5
v_call: TRBV28
d_call: NA

cdr3_nt: TGTGCCAGCAGCTTAGGACCGGGACAGAACACTGAAGCTTTCTTT
cdr3_aa: CASSLGPGQNTEAFF
clone_size: once
j_call: TRBJ1-1
v_call: TRBV7-6
d_call: NA

cdr3_nt: TGTGCCAGCAGCTTAGAACAGGGGGGACTAGCGCATCCATCCTACGAGCAGTACTTC
cdr3_aa: CASSLEQGGLAHPSYEQYF
clone_size: NA
j_call: TRBJ2-7
v_call: TRBV7-9
d_call: TRBD2

cdr3_nt: TGTGGCATGCGTGTAAAGATAACACAAAGTCGGGCCAACGTCCTGACTTTC
cdr3_aa: CGMRVKITQSRANVLTF
clone_size: NA
j_call: TRBJ2-6
v_call: TRBV8-2
d_call: NA

cdr3_nt: TGTGCCAGCAGCCCCCAGGGGAGGGAGGCGGATCGGAACACAGATACGCAGTATTTT
cdr3_aa: CASSPQGREADRNTDTQYF
clone_size: NA
j_call: TRBJ2-3
v_call: TRBV7-2
d_call: NA

cdr3_nt: TGTGCCAGCAGCCAAGCTCGTCGGGCTAGCGGGAACACCGGGGAGCTGTTTTTT
cdr3_aa: CASSQARRASGNTGELFF
clone_size: once
j_call: TRBJ2-2
v_call: TRBV4-2
d_call: TRBD2

cdr3_nt: TGTGCCAGCAGCTTGGACGCGGGAGCTAGCACAGATACGCAGTATTTT
cdr3_aa: CASSLDAGASTDTQYF
clone_size: NA
j_call: TRBJ2-3
v_call: TRBV5-4
d_call: TRBD2

cdr3_nt: TGCGCCAGCAGCTTGGGAGAGGGAAATGAGCAGTTCTTC
cdr3_aa: CASSLGEGNEQFF
clone_size: NA
j_call: TRBJ2-1
v_call: TRBV5-1
d_call: NA

cdr3_nt: TGTGCCAGCAGTTACTCGAACGGGAACACTGAAGCTTTCTTT
cdr3_aa: CASSYSNGNTEAFF
clone_size: NA
j_call: TRBJ1-1
v_call: TRBV6-5
d_call: NA

cdr3_nt: TGTGCCAGCAGCTTGCTAGCGGGATCCTACGAGCAGTACTTC
cdr3_aa: CASSLLAGSYEQYF
clone_size: NA
j_call: TRBJ2-7
v_call: TRBV5-6
d_call: TRBD2

cdr3_nt: TGTGCCAGCAGTTCTCTGAGCTCCTATAATTCACCCCTCCACTTT
cdr3_aa: CASSSLSSYNSPLHF
clone_size: once
j_call: TRBJ1-6
v_call: TRBV28
d_call: NA

cdr3_nt: TGTGCCAGCAGTTTTTTCCGCGTGGATTTGAACACTGAAGCTTTCTTT
cdr3_aa: CASSFFRVDLNTEAFF
clone_size: NA
j_call: TRBJ1-1
v_call: TRBV28
d_call: NA

cdr3_nt: TGTGCCAGCAGTTTATCTAGCGGCGACTTACTTTCGACCCCTCAGCAGTTCTTC
cdr3_aa: CASSLSSGDLLSTPQQFF
clone_size: NA
j_call: TRBJ2-1
v_call: TRBV28
d_call: TRBD2

cdr3_nt: TGTGCCAGCAGTACTATAGCGGGAGGGCGGGAGACCCAGTACTTC
cdr3_aa: CASSTIAGGRETQYF
clone_size: NA
j_call: TRBJ2-5
v_call: TRBV28
d_call: TRBD2

cdr3_nt: TGCGCCAGCAGCAAGACAGGGGGAGGGGACACTGAAGCTTTCTTT
cdr3_aa: CASSKTGGGDTEAFF
clone_size: NA
j_call: TRBJ1-1
v_call: TRBV5-1
d_call: TRBD1

cdr3_nt: TGTGCCAGCAGTTTGACTAGCGGGTTGTACGAGCAGTACTTC
cdr3_aa: CASSLTSGLYEQYF
clone_size: NA
j_call: TRBJ2-7
v_call: TRBV27
d_call: TRBD2

cdr3_nt: TGCGCCAGCAGCCAAGAGGGGGTGCGGGGGCCGGAGACCCAGTACTTC
cdr3_aa: CASSQEGVRGPETQYF
clone_size: NA
j_call: TRBJ2-5
v_call: TRBV4-1
d_call: NA

cdr3_nt: TGTGCCAGCAGGTCCCGGGCGGCCCCCGTCAATCAGCCCCAGCATTTT
cdr3_aa: CASRSRAAPVNQPQHF
clone_size: NA
j_call: TRBJ1-5
v_call: TRBV28
d_call: NA

cdr3_nt: TGTGCCAGCAGCTTAGAGGGGAACACTGAAGCTTTCTTT
cdr3_aa: CASSLEGNTEAFF
clone_size: NA
j_call: TRBJ1-1
v_call: TRBV7-9
d_call: NA

cdr3_nt: TGTGCCAGCAGCCACCCCGGGACTAGCGGGACCGGGGAGCTGTTTTTT
cdr3_aa: CASSHPGTSGTGELFF
clone_size: NA
j_call: TRBJ2-2
v_call: TRBV16
d_call: TRBD2

cdr3_nt: TGTGCCAGCAGCTTAGTTGGCAGGGGGCATGAAAAACTGTTTTTT
cdr3_aa: CASSLVGRGHEKLFF
clone_size: NA
j_call: TRBJ1-4
v_call: TRBV7-9
d_call: TRBD1

cdr3_nt: TGTGCCAGCAGCCTCGGACTAGCGGGGGTAGAGACCCAGTACTTC
cdr3_aa: CASSLGLAGVETQYF
clone_size: NA
j_call: TRBJ2-5
v_call: TRBV9
d_call: TRBD2

cdr3_nt: TGTGCCAGCAGTTGGGACAGCTCCTACGAGCAGTACTTC
cdr3_aa: CASSWDSSYEQYF
clone_size: once
j_call: TRBJ2-7
v_call: TRBV27
d_call: TRBD1

cdr3_nt: TGTGCCAGCAGCTTAGGAGCGGGAGGCCTCTACGAGCAGTACTTC
cdr3_aa: CASSLGAGGLYEQYF
clone_size: NA
j_call: TRBJ2-7
v_call: TRBV7-2
d_call: TRBD2

cdr3_nt: TGTGCCAGCAGTTCTACAGGGGCTGGGGCCAACGTCCTGACTTTC
cdr3_aa: CASSSTGAGANVLTF
clone_size: NA
j_call: TRBJ2-6
v_call: TRBV28
d_call: TRBD1

cdr3_nt: TGTGCCAGCAGCTTAGCTAGCGGGAGAGGGTCCGATACGCAGTATTTT
cdr3_aa: CASSLASGRGSDTQYF
clone_size: NA
j_call: TRBJ2-3
v_call: TRBV7-2
d_call: TRBD2

cdr3_nt: TGTGCCATCAGTGAGGGTTACAGTTCCTACAATGAGCAGTTCTTC
cdr3_aa: CAISEGYSSYNEQFF
clone_size: NA
j_call: TRBJ2-1
v_call: TRBV10-3
d_call: NA

cdr3_nt: TGCGCCAGCAGCGCCGGACAGGGAGATTCCTACAATGAGCAGTTCTTC
cdr3_aa: CASSAGQGDSYNEQFF
clone_size: NA
j_call: TRBJ2-1
v_call: TRBV5-1
d_call: TRBD1

cdr3_nt: TGTGCCAGCAGTCCCCGGGGGGCCCACGGGGATGAGCAGTTCTTC
cdr3_aa: CASSPRGAHGDEQFF
clone_size: NA
j_call: TRBJ2-1
v_call: TRBV6-5
d_call: NA

cdr3_nt: TGTGCCTGGAGTGTCGAGTCATTGGCCGTGCAGACCCAGTACTTC
cdr3_aa: CAWSVESLAVQTQYF
clone_size: NA
j_call: TRBJ2-5
v_call: TRBV30
d_call: NA

cdr3_nt: TGTGCCAGCAGCTTGTCCCGAGATTCACCCCTCCACTTT
cdr3_aa: CASSLSRDSPLHF
clone_size: NA
j_call: TRBJ1-6
v_call: TRBV5-6
d_call: NA

cdr3_nt: TGCGCCAGCAGCCAAATCCCCTTTTTTCGGGAGGGCCACGGGGAAGAGACCCAGTACTTC
cdr3_aa: CASSQIPFFREGHGEETQYF
clone_size: NA
j_call: TRBJ2-5
v_call: TRBV4-3
d_call: TRBD2

cdr3_nt: TGCGCCAGCAGCCAAGATCAAGAGACCCAGTACTTC
cdr3_aa: CASSQDQETQYF
clone_size: NA
j_call: TRBJ2-5
v_call: TRBV4-1
d_call: NA

cdr3_nt: TGTGCCAGCAGCCAAGTTCAGGGGCCAAGCACAGATACGCAGTATTTT
cdr3_aa: CASSQVQGPSTDTQYF
clone_size: NA
j_call: TRBJ2-3
v_call: TRBV4-2
d_call: NA

cdr3_nt: TGCGCCAGCAGCTTGGATCCTAGCGGGTCTAGCACAGATACGCAGTATTTT
cdr3_aa: CASSLDPSGSSTDTQYF
clone_size: NA
j_call: TRBJ2-3
v_call: TRBV5-1
d_call: TRBD2

cdr3_nt: TGTGCCAGCAGCAAACCAGGAGGACAGGGGTACCAAGAGACCCAGTACTTC
cdr3_aa: CASSKPGGQGYQETQYF
clone_size: NA
j_call: TRBJ2-5
v_call: TRBV21-1
d_call: NA

cdr3_nt: TGTGCCAGCAGCTTAAGGACTAGCGGGAGCTCCGTCTTT
cdr3_aa: CASSLRTSGSSVF
clone_size: NA
j_call: TRBJ2-3
v_call: TRBV7-2
d_call: TRBD2

cdr3_nt: TGTGCCAGCAGCCCGCAGACTAGCGGGAGGGCCAATCAAGAGACCCAGTACTTC
cdr3_aa: CASSPQTSGRANQETQYF
clone_size: NA
j_call: TRBJ2-5
v_call: TRBV7-9
d_call: TRBD2

cdr3_nt: TGTGCCAGCAGCCAAGACAGGGGTGGAAACACCATATATTTT
cdr3_aa: CASSQDRGGNTIYF
clone_size: NA
j_call: TRBJ1-3
v_call: TRBV4-2
d_call: NA